Described below is a single TCR beta chain sequence and its context. Its antigen is currently not known. Base qualities are not recorded, but no much larger clone differs from it by a single base. V lost 5 bases and J lost 2 bases; the stretch between them is 16 bases long. Its CDR3 holds 14 amino acids, cysteine through phenylalanine. Kept here is only the CDR3 DNA, which spans 42 bases and is read in frame from base 1. CDR1 is given as GTSNPN and CDR2 as SVGIG, both from the germline V gene (reference sequence). This record belongs to a study of Ad26.COV2.S vaccination and SARS-CoV-2 variants listed by TCRdb under 2021. Background on the whole study: Vaccine-arm donors were drawn from COV1001, a multicentre, randomized, double-blind, placebo-controlled phase I-IIa trial of Ad26.COV2.S in healthy adults. Ad26.COV2.S was administered intramuscularly at a dose of 5x10^10 or 1x10^11 viral particles, either as one shot or as two shots given 56 days apart. The TCR-sequenced set comprised around 30 samples: about 19 Ad26.COV2.S vaccine recipients, 5 placebo recipients and 8 SARS-CoV-2 convalescent individuals. Participants in the trial were split at random into five groups of five each, receiving low-dose or high-dose Ad26.COV2.S once or twice, or else placebo on both occasions. The specificity and breadth of SARS-CoV-2-reactive T cell receptors after Ad26.COV2.S vaccination were assessed by TCRbeta repertoire sequencing. Throughout the experiments and outcome assessment, investigators stayed blinded to trial group allocation. The paper's findings and limits, for the study overall: Vaccine and placebo recipients had comparable non-spike TCR breadth, which fits with the vaccine containing only spike. Ad26.COV2.S recipients had higher spike-specific TCR breadth than placebo recipients (P = 0.0014). The study was not powered for comparison of responses between vaccine doses or regimens. According to the authors, total T cell responses may have been underestimated by the TCR breadth and depth analyses. Substantial breadth of spike-specific CD8+ and CD4+ T cell responses was reported after vaccination.

Sample treatment or condition, as interpreted from the label and publication: roughly 19 received Ad26.COV2.S at low or high dose, single or two shots; 5 received placebo; per-sample allocation not given. For vaccine and placebo recipients, repertoires were sequenced using samples collected on day 63 after the first injection. Between 29 July and 7 August 2020, Cohort 1b enrolled about two dozen adults aged 18-55 years at one site in Boston, USA. Ad26.COV2.S consisted of a replication-incompetent adenovirus type 26 vector by which a prefusion-stabilized SARS-CoV-2 spike protein from the original Wuhan strain was expressed. The immunoSEQ Assay was used to sequence TCRbeta CDR3 regions. After extraction, genomic DNA underwent amplification by bias-controlled multiplex PCR, followed by high-throughput sequencing. The original pipeline was this. Collapsing and filtering of sequences were performed to quantify the absolute abundance of each unique TCRbeta CDR3 region. Usable DNA was measured by amplifying reference genes present in all nucleated cells, and TCRbeta template counts were normalized to that usable DNA to estimate T cell fraction. Repertoire TCRs were annotated as SARS-CoV-2-specific by exact matching of V gene, CDR3 amino acid sequence and J gene to a known reactive TCR set. The reference SARS-CoV-2 TCR set was derived from MIRA and filtered for enrichment in COVID-19-positive ImmuneCODE repertoires, a step that removed public or cross-reactive TCRs. Based on the MIRA antigens, annotated TCRs were further analysed at the level of specific ORF or position within ORF. Breadth was defined as the number of annotated unique rearrangements divided by the total number of unique productive rearrangements, and depth was defined as the summed frequency of the annotated unique rearrangements. Group comparisons of TCR breadth used two-sided Wilcoxon rank-sum tests. TCRdb carries this immuneACCESS record with in-frame sequences only. Its versions omit some clonotypes, under half of them owing to an unresolved V gene in the studies checked, with the rest unexplained. V and J calls and clone size are copied from that table; D and trimming were computed from the DNA. This sample comprises approximately 400,000 clones, approximately 85% of them detected only once. The ten biggest clones cover 2.5% to 3.5% of the sample.

The sequence derives from a person aged 18-60 years who received the Ad26.COV2.S COVID-19 vaccine or a placebo. The V and J genes are TRBV30 and TRBJ2-7; the D gene is unclear. The input for sequencing was peripheral blood, taken in a trial of Ad26.COV2.S vaccine versus placebo. The CDR3 is CAWGFGRPPYEQYF. In nucleotides, the sequence is TGTGCCTGGGGATTCGGCAGGCCTCCCTACGAGCAGTACTTC.